One T cell receptor beta chain is described in this entry. Germline and junction disagree at one end, which may indicate a read error. MiXCR was run by TCRdb on the PCR reads, yielding one entry per CDR3 protein. The sample contains roughly 79,000 distinct CDR3 sequences, 49% of which appear only once. The source of the sample is a study of CDR3 diversity in severe acne. The CDR3 is 16 residues long. In germline, CDR1 is LGHNA, CDR2 YNFKEQ. The TCR was taken from a male donor with severe acne vulgaris. Sequenced material: blood. The chain employs TRBV4-2 and TRBJ2-2, with 10 bases aligning to TRBD2. CDR3 coding DNA: TGTGCCTGCAGCCAAGAGCCTAGCGGGAGTGCCGGGGAGCTGTTTTTT. Protein sequence: CACSQEPSGSAGELFF.